The 25 T cell receptor beta chains reported below all come from one sample, sequenced in a study of immune evolution from preneoplasia to lung adenocarcinoma. Only in-frame clones appear in the TCRdb table, and some are missing; sequencing was by immunoSEQ multiplex PCR. Of a few thousand clones listed, about 80% are singletons. Sequencing was performed on FFPE minimally invasive lung adenocarcinoma tissue. The receptors were sampled from a person aged 70 to 85 with lung adenocarcinoma.

The gene calls are TRBV10-3 and TRBJ2-7; weak D call: TRBD2 (5 bases). Trimming took off 0 bases at V and 0 bases at J, with 6 bases between the two ends. The CDR3 has 14 amino acids. CDR1 is ENHRY and CDR2 is SYGVKD in the germline V gene. CDR3 amino acids: CAISESGSSYEQYF. CDR3 sequence (DNA): TGTGCCATCAGTGAGTCTGGGAGCTCCTACGAGCAGTACTTC.

V usage is TRBV7-9 and J usage is TRBJ2-1, with D unresolved. The CDR3 extends over 13 amino acids. CDR1 and CDR2 (germline): SEHNR, FQNEAQ (reference sequence). The V end lost 4 bases, the J end lost 8 bases, and 12 bases lay between the germline ends. The CDR3 reads CASSSSLRDEQFF. The CDR3 bases are TGTGCCAGCAGCTCGTCCCTTAGGGATGAGCAGTTCTTC. Based on the CDR3 plus reference TRBV7-9 and TRBJ2-1, the full variable domain is DTGVSQNPRHKITKRGQNVTFRCDPISEHNRLYWYRQTLGQGPEFLTYFQNEAQLEKSRLLSDRFSAERPKGSFSTLEIQRTEQGDSAMYLCASSSSLRDEQFFGPGTRLTVL.

The chain recombines TRBV18 with TRBJ1-1, with 7 bases fitting TRBD1. The CDR3 has 17 amino acids. Trimming at V came to 0 bases and at J to 4 bases, leaving 11 bases not matched to a gene. Germline CDR1 KGHSH, CDR2 LQKENI. The CDR3 spells CASSPPIVKGAITEAFF. Written as DNA, the CDR3 is TGTGCCAGCTCACCACCGATCGTTAAGGGGGCGATCACTGAAGCTTTCTTT.

This chain links TRBV7-9 with TRBJ1-2, with D hard to call. The V end was cut by 5 bases, the J end by 4 bases, with 14 bases between. The CDR3 is made up of 14 amino acids. Per germline, CDR1 SEHNR and CDR2 FQNEAQ (reference sequence). In DNA form, the CDR3 reads TGTGCCAGCAGCCCCCCGGAGGCTGTCTATGGCTACACCTTC. Protein product: CASSPPEAVYGYTF.

The gene calls are TRBV11-2 and TRBJ2-3; tentatively, D is TRBD2 (5 bases). The CDR3 has 13 amino acids. Trimming took off 5 bases at V and 4 bases at J, with 10 bases between the two ends. Germline loops: CDR1 SGHAT, CDR2 FQNNGV. CDR3 bases: TGTGCCAGCAGCGCCCCCGGGGCAGATACGCAGTATTTT. Translating gives CASSAPGADTQYF.

CDR3 loop: CASSGTGPTEAFF. CDR3 DNA: TGTGCCAGCAGTGGGACAGGCCCCACTGAAGCTTTCTTT. The chain has TRBV6-6 and TRBJ1-1; 8 bases are shared with TRBD1. CDR3 size: 13 residues. Germline V lookup: CDR1 MNHNY, CDR2 SVGAGI (reference sequence). The J segment lost 4 bases and the V segment lost 5 bases, leaving 3 bases of the junction unmatched.

The chain has TRBV6-4 and TRBJ2-2, with D possibly TRBD2 on 6 matching bases. Germline CDR1 reads MRHNA; CDR2 reads SNTAGT. This CDR3 is built from 16 residues. The V and J ends lost 4 bases and 7 bases respectively, with 19 bases between them. The CDR3 DNA follows: TGTGCCAGCAGTGTGGGGGGATCGATTGTGGGCGGGGAGCTGTTTTTT. It codes for CASSVGGSIVGGELFF.

The chain uses TRBV5-4 and TRBJ1-3; tentatively, D is TRBD1 (5 bases). V was pared by 4 bases and J by 0 bases, with 20 bases between. Germline lookup yields CDR1 SGHNT and CDR2 YYREEE (reference sequence). The CDR3 consists of 18 residues. Written as DNA, the CDR3 is TGTGCCAGCAGCCCCTACCCGGACATAACCAGCTCTGGAAACACCATATATTTT. Its protein is CASSPYPDITSSGNTIYF.

The rearrangement uses TRBV29-1 and TRBJ2-5; perhaps TRBD2 as D (5 bases). V lost 4 bases and J lost 5, with 14 bases in between. The CDR3 consists of 13 residues. Germline CDR1 SQVTM, CDR2 ANQGSEA. Here the CDR3 reads CSVVLEGMETQYF. The CDR3 nucleotides read TGCAGCGTTGTATTAGAGGGAATGGAGACCCAGTACTTC.

A single count supports this clone. The rearrangement uses TRBV30 and TRBJ2-1; D may be TRBD2 (5 bases). The CDR3 has 13 residues. Trimming took 2 bases from V and 8 from J, leaving 13 bases between them. The germline V gene has CDR1 GTSNPN and CDR2 SVGIG (reference sequence). DNA for the CDR3: TGTGCCTGGAGTCTGCTAGCTGACTATGAGCAGTTCTTC. This gives the protein CAWSLLADYEQFF.

The V call is TRBV6-1, the J call TRBJ2-7; perhaps TRBD2 as D (7 bases). Per the germline V gene, CDR1 is MNHNS and CDR2 is SASEGT. The CDR3 runs 14 residues. V was clipped by 6 bases and J by 3 bases, with 15 bases between them. DNA of the CDR3: TGTGCCAGCAGGAGGGGGGGGCCAGGCTACGAGCAGTACTTC. This gives the protein CASRRGGPGYEQYF.

The V and J genes are TRBV20-1 and TRBJ2-3; 11 bases are a match to TRBD2. The CDR3 spans 11 residues. The trim removed 4 bases at V and 14 bases at J, leaving 5 bases unmatched. Germline loops: CDR1 DFQATT, CDR2 SNEGSKA (reference sequence). CDR3 loop: CSATSLAGGYF. The CDR3 coding sequence is TGCAGTGCTACTTCCCTAGCGGGAGGGTATTTT.

V gene TRBV5-1 combines with J gene TRBJ2-3, with TRBD1 matching 7 bases. Germline loops: CDR1 SGHRS, CDR2 YFSETQ. The CDR3 is made up of 15 amino acids. The V and J ends lost 0 bases and 6 bases, in that order; junction bases with no gene match: 7. The CDR3 DNA follows: TGCGCCAGCAGCTTGGGGGGACAGCAGGTGGATACGCAGTATTTT. Translated: CASSLGGQQVDTQYF.

This clone was recorded only once. The chain joins TRBV5-1 to TRBJ2-1; 10 positions agree with TRBD1. Trimming took 2 bases from V and 5 from J; bases not matched to a gene: 7. Germline loops: CDR1 SGHRS, CDR2 YFSETQ. The CDR3 has 16 residues. The CDR3 loop is CASSLLTGGANNEQFF. The CDR3, as DNA: TGCGCCAGCAGCTTACTGACAGGGGGCGCGAACAATGAGCAGTTCTTC. Full variable domain (missing parts from reference TRBV5-1 and TRBJ2-1): KAGVTQTPRYLIKTRGQQVTLSCSPISGHRSVSWYQQTPGQGLQFLFEYFSETQRNKGNFPGRFSGRQFSNSRSEMNVSTLELGDSALYLCASSLLTGGANNEQFFGPGTRLTVL.

The rearrangement links TRBV29-1 to TRBJ2-7, with TRBD1 matching over 9 bases. V lost 6 bases, J lost 7 bases, and 13 bases stayed unmatched. This CDR3 region has 14 residues. From germline, CDR1 is SQVTM and CDR2 ANQGSEA. CDR3 nucleotide sequence: TGCAGCGTCCTTACAGGGGGCTCATACCGAGAGCAGTACTTC. It specifies CSVLTGGSYREQYF.

The chain employs TRBV28 and TRBJ1-2; maybe TRBD1 (5 bases). This CDR3 has 13 amino acids. Trimming removed 7 bases at V and 2 bases at J, with 11 bases between. Germline V gives CDR1 MDHEN, CDR2 SYDVKM. The CDR3 is CASTEGRNYGYTF. The CDR3 DNA follows: TGTGCCAGCACGGAGGGACGGAACTATGGCTACACCTTC.

This clone has just one count. This chain connects TRBV7-3 to TRBJ2-3; 8 bases agree with TRBD2. Losses at the gene ends were 6 bases for V and 0 bases for J; bases not matched to a gene: 2. The CDR3 has 14 residues. The germline V gene has CDR1 SGHTA and CDR2 FQGTGA. The CDR3 DNA reads TGTGCCAGCAGGCGGGGGGCCAGCACAGATACGCAGTATTTT. This encodes CASRRGASTDTQYF.

V and J are TRBV5-1 and TRBJ2-2; tentatively, D is TRBD1 (6 bases). CDR1 is SGHRS, CDR2 YFSETQ, per germline. Trimming pared 4 bases from V and 0 bases from J, leaving 16 bases between. This CDR3 has 17 amino acids. The CDR3 coding sequence is TGCGCCAGCAGCCCTACCCTACAGGGTGCGAACACCGGGGAGCTGTTTTTT. Its translation is CASSPTLQGANTGELFF. Together with reference TRBV5-1 and TRBJ2-2, the CDR3 gives the full variable domain: KAGVTQTPRYLIKTRGQQVTLSCSPISGHRSVSWYQQTPGQGLQFLFEYFSETQRNKGNFPGRFSGRQFSNSRSEMNVSTLELGDSALYLCASSPTLQGANTGELFFGEGSRLTVL.

V usage is TRBV5-1 and J usage is TRBJ2-3; possible D gene TRBD2, 5 bases. The ends were cut back, 6 bases at V and 2 bases at J, with 13 bases in the middle. This CDR3 spans 14 amino acids. CDR1 SGHRS and CDR2 YFSETQ come from the germline V gene. Here the CDR3 reads CASNIEGNTDTQYF. The CDR3 DNA reads as TGCGCCAGCAATATTGAGGGTAACACAGATACGCAGTATTTT.

J is TRBJ2-7 and V is TRBV7-2; possibly TRBD2 for D (7 bases). Germline CDR1 reads SGHTA; CDR2 reads FQGNSA. CDR3 size: 14 residues. Trimming shortened V by 6 bases and J by 2 bases, and 14 bases separated the two germline ends. CDR3 residues: CASSIWEGAYEQYF. As DNA, the CDR3 is TGTGCCAGCAGTATCTGGGAGGGGGCCTACGAGCAGTACTTC.

CDR3 amino acids: CASSSQSEINEKLFF. CDR3 sequence (DNA): TGTGCCAGCAGTTCCCAGTCGGAGATTAATGAAAAACTGTTTTTT. The chain uses TRBV28 and TRBJ1-4; D unresolved. Germline V gene data show CDR1 as MDHEN and CDR2 as SYDVKM. This CDR3 is 15 amino acids long. The V and J ends lost 4 bases and 4 bases respectively, with 13 bases between them.

The chain employs TRBV27 and TRBJ2-3; D is perhaps TRBD2 (6 bases). Trimming took off 3 bases at V and 3 bases at J, with 13 bases between the two ends. Germline values: CDR1 MNHEY, CDR2 SMNVEV (reference sequence). The CDR3 loop spans 15 amino acids. The CDR3 DNA reads as TGTGCCAGCAGTTTTCGGGAGAGGGAGACAGATACGCAGTATTTT. Protein: CASSFRERETDTQYF.

The chain uses TRBV18 and TRBJ2-7; D is perhaps TRBD1 (6 bases). The CDR3 sequence is 14 residues long. Trimming removed 1 base at V and 2 bases at J, with 9 bases between. CDR1 is KGHSH and CDR2 is LQKENI in the germline V gene. CDR3 amino acids: CASSPRGQTYEQYF. As DNA, the CDR3 is TGTGCCAGCTCACCACGGGGGCAAACCTACGAGCAGTACTTC.

There are a few counts of this clone. The V gene is TRBV5-1, the J gene TRBJ2-1, with TRBD2 matching over 10 bases. Trimming took 4 bases from V and 2 from J; bases not matched to a gene: 6. In germline, CDR1 is SGHRS, CDR2 YFSETQ. CDR3 size: 16 residues. The CDR3 sequence: CASSLLAGGAYNEQFF. Written as DNA, the CDR3 is TGCGCCAGCAGCCTCTTAGCGGGGGGCGCCTACAATGAGCAGTTCTTC.

The chain combines TRBV27 with TRBJ1-4, with a tentative D call TRBD1 (5 bases). The CDR3 has 15 residues. CDR1 is MNHEY, CDR2 SMNVEV, per germline (reference sequence). V lost 5 bases and J lost 4, with 14 bases in between. The CDR3 protein is CASSQRLGGNEKLFF. The DNA for the CDR3 is TGTGCCAGCAGTCAACGACTGGGGGGTAATGAAAAACTGTTTTTT.